This T cell receptor beta chain was observed in a study of CD8 T cells in ankylosing spondylitis. Overall study results and limits: Reports say disease-linked clones showed up significantly more in matched ankylosing spondylitis synovial fluid. Existing reports had already noted some motif variants in reactive arthritis synovial fluid and blood. A TCR beta motif of about eight highly homologous variants seemed to mark ankylosing spondylitis blood.

This clonotype appeared many times. Antigen specificity is unknown. MiXCR, applied by TCRdb to the 5' RACE reads, yields one record per CDR3 protein. Of around 770,000 distinct CDR3 sequences listed, 12% were seen once; the top ten hold more than 0.5%. J gave up 3 bases and V 5 bases, and 10 bases lay outside the gene matches. The CDR3 spans 16 residues. Germline V lookup: CDR1 MDHEN, CDR2 SYDVKM. The chain has TRBV28 and TRBJ1-5, with 7 nucleotides matching TRBD1. The sequenced sample was blood, either unsorted or a sorted T cell fraction (not recorded which). The sequence derives from a male donor with ankylosing spondylitis. CDR3 amino acids: CASSQEGATVNQPQHF. The CDR3 region has the DNA TGTGCCAGCAGTCAGGAGGGGGCTACTGTCAATCAGCCCCAGCATTTT.